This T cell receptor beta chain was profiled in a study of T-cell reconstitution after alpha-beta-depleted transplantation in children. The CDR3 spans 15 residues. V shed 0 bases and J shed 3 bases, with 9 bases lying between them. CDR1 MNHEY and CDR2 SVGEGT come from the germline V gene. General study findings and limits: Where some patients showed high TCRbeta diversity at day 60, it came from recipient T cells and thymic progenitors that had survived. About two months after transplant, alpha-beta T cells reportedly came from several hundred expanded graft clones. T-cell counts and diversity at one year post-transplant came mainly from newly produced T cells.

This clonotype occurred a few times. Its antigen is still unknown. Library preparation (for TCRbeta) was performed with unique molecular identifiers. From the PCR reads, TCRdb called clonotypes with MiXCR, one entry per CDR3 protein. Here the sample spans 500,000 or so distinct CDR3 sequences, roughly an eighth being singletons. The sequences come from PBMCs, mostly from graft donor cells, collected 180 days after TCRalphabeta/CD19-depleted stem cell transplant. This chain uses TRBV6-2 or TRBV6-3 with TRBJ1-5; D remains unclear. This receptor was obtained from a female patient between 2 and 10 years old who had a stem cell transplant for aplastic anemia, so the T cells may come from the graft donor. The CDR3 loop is CASSYSLGFNQPQHF. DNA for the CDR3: TGTGCCAGCAGTTACTCGTTGGGTTTCAATCAGCCCCAGCATTTT.